This is a list of T cell receptor beta chains from one sample in a study of T cell responses to AZD1222 COVID-19 vaccine. Generated by immunoSEQ multiplex PCR, the TCRdb table keeps only in-frame clones and is missing some. Among 130,000 to 150,000 clones listed, around 89% were seen once. The source material was peripheral blood, sampled on day 0 of AZD1222 vaccination. The origin of the receptors is an adult in good health. Both conserved end residues are part of each CDR3. The order of the fields is V gene, D gene, CDR3 length, J gene, CDR3 DNA, CDR3 protein. The D gene is left open where the match is weak.

>TRBV6-6|TRBD1|16|TRBJ1-2
TGTGCCAGCAGGTACCCGAGCCGGGACAGGGTCTATGGCTACACCTTC
CASRYPSRDRVYGYTF
>TRBV7-8|TRBD1|15|TRBJ2-1
TGTGCCAGCAGCACCCAGGGGGCGGGTAACAATGAGCAGTTCTTC
CASSTQGAGNNEQFF
>TRBV7-9|TRBD2|15|TRBJ2-5
TGTGCCAGCAGCTTAGCACTAGCGGGGGAAGAGACCCAGTACTTC
CASSLALAGEETQYF
>TRBV5-1|.|12|TRBJ2-5
TGCGCCAGCAGCCGGACCCAAGAGACCCAGTACTTC
CASSRTQETQYF
>TRBV7-9|.|13|TRBJ1-5
TGTGCCAGCAGCTTCGGGAGCAATCAGCCCCAGCATTTT
CASSFGSNQPQHF
>TRBV9|TRBD1|15|TRBJ1-2
TGTGCCAGCAGCTCCGCCGGGACAGGGGTATATGGCTACACCTTC
CASSSAGTGVYGYTF
>TRBV28|.|15|TRBJ1-4
TGTGCCAGCAGCACTTCTGCAACTTTGAATGAAAAACTGTTTTTT
CASSTSATLNEKLFF
>TRBV2|.|13|TRBJ1-1
TGTGCCATGAGGGGAGGGGATGGTACTGAAGCTTTCTTT
CAMRGGDGTEAFF
>TRBV6-5|.|13|TRBJ1-2
TGTGCCAGCAGGCCTGGTCAGGTGTATGGCTACACCTTC
CASRPGQVYGYTF
>TRBV19|.|15|TRBJ2-3
TGTGCCAGTAGTATACCGACAGGAGGAGCAGATACGCAGTATTTT
CASSIPTGGADTQYF
>TRBV27|.|13|TRBJ1-1
TGTGCCAGCAGCCCACGGATGAACACTGAAGCTTTCTTT
CASSPRMNTEAFF